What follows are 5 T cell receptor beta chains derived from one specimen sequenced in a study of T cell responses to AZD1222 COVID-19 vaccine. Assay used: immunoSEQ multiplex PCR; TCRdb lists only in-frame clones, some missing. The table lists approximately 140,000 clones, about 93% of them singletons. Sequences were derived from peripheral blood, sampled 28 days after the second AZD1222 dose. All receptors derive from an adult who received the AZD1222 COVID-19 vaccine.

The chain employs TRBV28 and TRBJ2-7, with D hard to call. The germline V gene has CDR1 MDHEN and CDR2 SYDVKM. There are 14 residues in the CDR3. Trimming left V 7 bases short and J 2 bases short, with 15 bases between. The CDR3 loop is CASIADVNTYEQYF. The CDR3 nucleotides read TGTGCCAGCATCGCGGACGTGAATACCTACGAGCAGTACTTC. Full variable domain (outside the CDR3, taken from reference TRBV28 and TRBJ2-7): DVKVTQSSRYLVKRTGEKVFLECVQDMDHENMFWYRQDPGLGLRLIYFSYDVKMKEKGDIPEGYSVSREKKERFSLILESASTNQTSMYLCASIADVNTYEQYFGPGTRLTVT.

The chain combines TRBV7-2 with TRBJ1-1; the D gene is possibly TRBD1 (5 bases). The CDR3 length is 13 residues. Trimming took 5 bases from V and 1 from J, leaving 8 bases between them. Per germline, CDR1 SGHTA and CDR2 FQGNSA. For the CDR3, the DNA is TGTGCCAGCAGCCGTGACAGGAACACTGAAGCTTTCTTT. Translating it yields CASSRDRNTEAFF. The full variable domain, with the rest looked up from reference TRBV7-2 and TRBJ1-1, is GAGVSQSPSNKVTEKGKDVELRCDPISGHTALYWYRQSLGQGLEFLIYFQGNSAPDKSGLPSDRFSAERTGGSVSTLTIQRTQQEDSAVYLCASSRDRNTEAFFGQGTRLTVV.

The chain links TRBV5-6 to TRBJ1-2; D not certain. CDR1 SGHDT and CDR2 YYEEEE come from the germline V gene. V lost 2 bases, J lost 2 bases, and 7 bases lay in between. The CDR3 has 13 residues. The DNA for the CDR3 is TGTGCCAGCAGCTTAGGGCGCAACTATGGCTACACCTTC. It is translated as CASSLGRNYGYTF.

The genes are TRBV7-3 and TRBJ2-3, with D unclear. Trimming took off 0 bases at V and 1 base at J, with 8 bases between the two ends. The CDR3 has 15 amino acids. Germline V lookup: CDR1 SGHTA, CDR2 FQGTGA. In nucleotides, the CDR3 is TGTGCCAGCAGCTTAACAGCGACGCGCACAGATACGCAGTATTTT. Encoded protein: CASSLTATRTDTQYF.

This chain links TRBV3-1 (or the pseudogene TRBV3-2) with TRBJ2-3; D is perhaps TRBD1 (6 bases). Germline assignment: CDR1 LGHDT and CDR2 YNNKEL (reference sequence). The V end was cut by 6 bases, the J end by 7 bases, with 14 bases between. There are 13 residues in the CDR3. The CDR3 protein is CASSNQGLNTQYF. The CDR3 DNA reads TGTGCCAGCAGTAACCAGGGGCTGAATACGCAGTATTTT.